A selection of T cell receptor beta chains follows, all from one sample in a study of blood T cell repertoires in COVID-19. Clones were sequenced by immunoSEQ multiplex PCR, and TCRdb holds only the in-frame ones, with some missing. In the table there are about 120,000 clones, 65% to 80% of which are singletons. Sequenced: peripheral blood. The receptors originated from a man between 65 and 85 years old with acute or convalescent COVID-19. The conserved cysteine and the conserved F or W are not part of the CDR3 here. Size values are once, few and many counts, or a class for expanded clones, and some rows have none.

j_call clone_size v_call cdr3_aa
TRBJ1-4 . TRBV5-8 ASSLGDRGGEKLF
TRBJ2-5 . TRBV18 ASSPEIQQGGETQY
TRBJ2-5 few TRBV30 AWSVERGRQGPKTQY
TRBJ2-7 . TRBV29-1 SVEGGTVTYEQY
TRBJ2-1 . TRBV6-5 ASSYQTGFMDEQF
TRBJ2-1 once TRBV7-3 ASSLAGAAPYNEQF
TRBJ2-4 . TRBV4-3 ASSQLTGAKNIQY
TRBJ1-2 . TRBV6-5 ASSWEGYGYT
TRBJ2-1 once TRBV5-5 ASLTSGESNEQF
TRBJ2-2 . TRBV27 ASSWLTNTGELF
TRBJ1-5 . TRBV18 ASSLNNQPQH
TRBJ2-7 . TRBV5-1 ASSQNPVLPYEQY
TRBJ2-3 once TRBV18 ASSTTKGTSGRAAADTQY
TRBJ2-5 . TRBV11-3 ASSLEGTGQETQY
TRBJ1-5 . TRBV5-1 ASSPRGPGSNQPQH
TRBJ1-2 . TRBV2 ASAGGDDLGYT
TRBJ2-1 . TRBV4-2 ASSQDGGLAGGYNEQF
TRBJ1-1 . TRBV30 AWSRRVPEAF
TRBJ1-4 once TRBV19 ASSIRGEKLF
TRBJ1-1 . TRBV5-1 ASSPDPTGATTEAF
TRBJ2-7 few TRBV30 AWDNLLRTPGYEQY
TRBJ2-5 . TRBV19 ASSIWDSHQETQY
TRBJ1-2 . TRBV7-9 ASSNRQGDGYT
TRBJ1-1 . TRBV6-5 ASSYGARNTEAF
TRBJ2-5 . TRBV4-1 ASSQVIGGARETQY
TRBJ2-1 . TRBV18 ASSRRGGPSYNEQF
TRBJ2-3 . TRBV4-2 ASSRILAGDADTQY
TRBJ2-7 . TRBV28 ASTPGGTYEQY
TRBJ2-5 . TRBV29-1 SVVVRQETQY
TRBJ2-5 . TRBV7-8 ASSWDRQRRETQY
TRBJ1-2 . TRBV7-3 ASSSRTGGANYGYT
TRBJ2-2 . TRBV11-3 ASSSTTTNTGELF
TRBJ2-7 few TRBV6-5 ASSKDINYEQY
TRBJ1-1 . TRBV12-3/TRBV12-4 ASRSFRDEAF
TRBJ2-7 . TRBV11-2 ASSVVTGHSYEQY
TRBJ2-5 . TRBV2 ASSEMVGETQY
TRBJ1-2 . TRBV24-1 ATSDPQGAKGYT
TRBJ2-1 . TRBV21-1 ASSRRTGGVYNEQF
TRBJ1-2 . TRBV7-8 ASSLPPDRGNYGYT
TRBJ2-6 . TRBV10-1 ASSRVRGGANVLT
TRBJ1-5 . TRBV4-2 ASSQGAQINQPQH
TRBJ1-3 few TRBV9 ASSPEGGAGNTIY
TRBJ2-3 . TRBV7-2 ASRLGQVTDTQY
TRBJ2-2 . TRBV11-2 ASSSRGFSGELF
TRBJ1-2 . TRBV5-6 ASSEGQPGYT
TRBJ2-5 . TRBV3-1/TRBV3-2 ASSQGPWTGQETQY
TRBJ2-3 . TRBV7-7 ASSLGLAGPTDTQY
TRBJ2-6 . TRBV19 ASSTPGAGANVLT
TRBJ2-7 . TRBV3-1/TRBV3-2 ASSPLPGGGVGEQY
TRBJ1-2 . TRBV5-8 ASSLKSQGRGYT
TRBJ1-6 . TRBV14 ASSPQTGANSPLH
TRBJ2-3 . TRBV5-4 ASSWVDRNTDTQY
TRBJ1-5 . TRBV12-3/TRBV12-4 ASSSPSQPQH
TRBJ1-4 . TRBV4-2 ASSQDQGQGHVIREKLF
TRBJ2-7 . TRBV5-1 ASAPGQGSYEQY